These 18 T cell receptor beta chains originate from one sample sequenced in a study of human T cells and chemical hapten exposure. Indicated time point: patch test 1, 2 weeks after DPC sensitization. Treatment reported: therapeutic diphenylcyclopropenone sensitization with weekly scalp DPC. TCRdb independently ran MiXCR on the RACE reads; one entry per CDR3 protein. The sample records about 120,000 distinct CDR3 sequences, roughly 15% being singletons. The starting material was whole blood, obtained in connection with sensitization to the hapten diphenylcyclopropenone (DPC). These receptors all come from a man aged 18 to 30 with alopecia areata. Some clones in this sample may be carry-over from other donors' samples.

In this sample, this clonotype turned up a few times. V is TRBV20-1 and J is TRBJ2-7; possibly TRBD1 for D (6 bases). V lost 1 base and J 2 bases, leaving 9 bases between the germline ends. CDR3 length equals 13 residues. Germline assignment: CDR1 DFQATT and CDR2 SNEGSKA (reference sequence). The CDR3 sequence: CSARGGQTYEQYV. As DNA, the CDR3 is TGCAGTGCTAGAGGGGGGCAGACCTACGAGCAGTACGTC.

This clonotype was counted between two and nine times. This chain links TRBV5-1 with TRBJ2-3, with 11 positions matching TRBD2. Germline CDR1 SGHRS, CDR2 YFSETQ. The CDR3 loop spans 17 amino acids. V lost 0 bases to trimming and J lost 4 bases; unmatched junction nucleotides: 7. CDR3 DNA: TGCGCCAGCAGCTTGGCGGGGACTAGCGGCAAGGCAGATACGCAGTATTTT. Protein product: CASSLAGTSGKADTQYF.

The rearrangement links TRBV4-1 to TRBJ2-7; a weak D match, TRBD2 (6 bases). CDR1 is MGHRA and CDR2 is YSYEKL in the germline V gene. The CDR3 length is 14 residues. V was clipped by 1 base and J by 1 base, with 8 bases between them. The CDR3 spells CASSQGLGSYEQYV. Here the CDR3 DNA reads TGCGCCAGCAGCCAAGGACTAGGATCCTACGAGCAGTACGTC.

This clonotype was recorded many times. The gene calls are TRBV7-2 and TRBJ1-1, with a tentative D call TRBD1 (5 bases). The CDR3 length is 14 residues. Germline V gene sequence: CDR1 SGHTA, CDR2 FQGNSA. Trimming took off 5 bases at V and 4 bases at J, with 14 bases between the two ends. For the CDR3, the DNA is TGTGCCAGCAGCCCGAGTCGGGGCTTCACTGAAGCTTTCTTT. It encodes CASSPSRGFTEAFF.

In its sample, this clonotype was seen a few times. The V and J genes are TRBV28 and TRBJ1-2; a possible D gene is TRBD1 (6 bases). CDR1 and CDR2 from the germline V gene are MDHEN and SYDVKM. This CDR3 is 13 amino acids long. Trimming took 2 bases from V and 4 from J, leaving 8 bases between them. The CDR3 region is CASSLRGPYGYTF. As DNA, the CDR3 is TGTGCCAGCAGTTTACGGGGGCCCTATGGCTACACCTTC.

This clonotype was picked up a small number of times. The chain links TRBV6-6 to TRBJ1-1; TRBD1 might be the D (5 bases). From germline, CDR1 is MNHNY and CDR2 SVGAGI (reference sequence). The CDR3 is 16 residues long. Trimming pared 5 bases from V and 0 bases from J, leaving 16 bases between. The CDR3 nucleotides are TGTGCCAGCAGTCGCCGACAGACGAGTATGAACACTGAAGCTTTCTTT. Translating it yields CASSRRQTSMNTEAFF.

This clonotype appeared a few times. CDR3 nucleotide sequence: TGTGCCAGCAGCCAAGACCCTCTACTCTCTGGAAACACCATATATTTT. It specifies CASSQDPLLSGNTIYF. The chain has TRBV14 and TRBJ1-3; D remains unclear. This CDR3 has 16 residues. Deletions cut 0 bases from V and 0 bases from J, with 9 bases between. Germline V lookup: CDR1 SGHDN, CDR2 FVKESK.

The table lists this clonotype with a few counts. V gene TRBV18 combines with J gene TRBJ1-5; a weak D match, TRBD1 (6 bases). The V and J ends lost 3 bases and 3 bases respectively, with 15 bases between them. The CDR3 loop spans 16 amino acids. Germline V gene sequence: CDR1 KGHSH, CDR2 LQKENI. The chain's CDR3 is CASSPSRGEVNQPQHF. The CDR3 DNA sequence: TGTGCCAGCTCACCGAGTAGGGGGGAGGTCAATCAGCCCCAGCATTTT.

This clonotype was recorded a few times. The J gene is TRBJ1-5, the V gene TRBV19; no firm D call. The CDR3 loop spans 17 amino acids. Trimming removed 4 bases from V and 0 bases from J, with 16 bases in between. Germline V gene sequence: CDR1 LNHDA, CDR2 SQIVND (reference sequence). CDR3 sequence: CASSTTLIPTSNQPQHF. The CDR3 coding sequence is TGTGCCAGTAGTACTACTTTGATCCCTACTAGCAATCAGCCCCAGCATTTT.

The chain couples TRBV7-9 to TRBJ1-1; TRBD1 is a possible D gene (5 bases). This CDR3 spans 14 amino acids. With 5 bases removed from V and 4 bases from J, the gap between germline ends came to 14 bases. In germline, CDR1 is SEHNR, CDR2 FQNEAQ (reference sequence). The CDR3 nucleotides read TGTGCCAGCAGCATCAGTGGGGGTAGCACTGAAGCTTTCTTT. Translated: CASSISGGSTEAFF.

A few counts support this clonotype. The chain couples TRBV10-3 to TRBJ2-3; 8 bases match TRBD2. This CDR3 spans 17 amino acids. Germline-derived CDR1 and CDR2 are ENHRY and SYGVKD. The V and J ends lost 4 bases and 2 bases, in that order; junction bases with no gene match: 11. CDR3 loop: CAISVLHGGVSTDTQYF. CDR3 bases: TGTGCCATCAGTGTTCTTCACGGGGGGGTATCCACAGATACGCAGTATTTT.

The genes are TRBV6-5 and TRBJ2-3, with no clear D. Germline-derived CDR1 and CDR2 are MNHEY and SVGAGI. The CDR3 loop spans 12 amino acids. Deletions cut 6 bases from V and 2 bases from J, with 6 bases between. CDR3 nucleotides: TGTGCCAGCAGGGATAACACAGATACGCAGTATTTT. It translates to CASRDNTDTQYF.

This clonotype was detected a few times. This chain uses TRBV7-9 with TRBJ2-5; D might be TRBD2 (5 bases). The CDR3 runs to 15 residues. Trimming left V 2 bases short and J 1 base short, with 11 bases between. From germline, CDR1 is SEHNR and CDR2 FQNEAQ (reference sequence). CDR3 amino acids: CASSLNPSLQETQYF. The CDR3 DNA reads TGTGCCAGCAGCTTAAACCCTAGCCTCCAAGAGACCCAGTACTTC.

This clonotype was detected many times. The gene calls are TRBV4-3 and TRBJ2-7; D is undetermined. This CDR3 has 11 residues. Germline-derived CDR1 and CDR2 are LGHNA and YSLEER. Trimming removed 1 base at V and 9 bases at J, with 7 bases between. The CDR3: CASSQGQGQYV. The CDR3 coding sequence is TGCGCCAGCAGCCAAGGACAAGGGCAGTACGTC.

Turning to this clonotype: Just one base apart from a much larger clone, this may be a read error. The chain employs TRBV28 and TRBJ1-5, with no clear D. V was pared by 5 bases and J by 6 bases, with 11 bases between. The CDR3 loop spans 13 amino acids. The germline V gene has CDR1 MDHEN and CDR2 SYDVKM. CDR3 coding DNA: TGTGCCAGCAGTCCCCAAATCTGTCAGCCCCAGCATTTT. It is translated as CASSPQICQPQHF.

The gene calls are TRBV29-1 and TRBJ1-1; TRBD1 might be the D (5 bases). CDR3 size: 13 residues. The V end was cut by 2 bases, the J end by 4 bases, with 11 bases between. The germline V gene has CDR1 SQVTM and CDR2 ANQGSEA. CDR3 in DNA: TGCAGCGTTGAACGGGGCGCGGGCACTGAAGCTTTCTTT. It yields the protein CSVERGAGTEAFF. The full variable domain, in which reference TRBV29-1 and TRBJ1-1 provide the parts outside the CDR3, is SAVISQKPSRDICQRGTSLTIQCQVDSQVTMMFWYRQQPGQSLTLIATANQGSEATYESGFVIDKFPISRPNLTFSTLTVSNMSPEDSSIYLCSVERGAGTEAFFGQGTRLTVV.

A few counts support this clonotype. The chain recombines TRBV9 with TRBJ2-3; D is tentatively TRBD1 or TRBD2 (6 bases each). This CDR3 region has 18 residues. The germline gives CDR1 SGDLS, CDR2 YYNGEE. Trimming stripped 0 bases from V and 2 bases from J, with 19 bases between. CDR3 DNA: TGTGCCAGCAGCGTAGTGGGGGGTACAGGGTCCGTCACAGATACGCAGTATTTT. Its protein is CASSVVGGTGSVTDTQYF.

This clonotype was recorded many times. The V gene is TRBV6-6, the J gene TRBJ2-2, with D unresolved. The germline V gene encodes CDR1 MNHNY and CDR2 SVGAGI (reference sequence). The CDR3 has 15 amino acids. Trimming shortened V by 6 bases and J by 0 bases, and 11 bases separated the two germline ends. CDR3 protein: CASSLKHPNTGELFF. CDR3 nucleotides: TGTGCCAGCAGCCTAAAACACCCGAACACCGGGGAGCTGTTTTTT.